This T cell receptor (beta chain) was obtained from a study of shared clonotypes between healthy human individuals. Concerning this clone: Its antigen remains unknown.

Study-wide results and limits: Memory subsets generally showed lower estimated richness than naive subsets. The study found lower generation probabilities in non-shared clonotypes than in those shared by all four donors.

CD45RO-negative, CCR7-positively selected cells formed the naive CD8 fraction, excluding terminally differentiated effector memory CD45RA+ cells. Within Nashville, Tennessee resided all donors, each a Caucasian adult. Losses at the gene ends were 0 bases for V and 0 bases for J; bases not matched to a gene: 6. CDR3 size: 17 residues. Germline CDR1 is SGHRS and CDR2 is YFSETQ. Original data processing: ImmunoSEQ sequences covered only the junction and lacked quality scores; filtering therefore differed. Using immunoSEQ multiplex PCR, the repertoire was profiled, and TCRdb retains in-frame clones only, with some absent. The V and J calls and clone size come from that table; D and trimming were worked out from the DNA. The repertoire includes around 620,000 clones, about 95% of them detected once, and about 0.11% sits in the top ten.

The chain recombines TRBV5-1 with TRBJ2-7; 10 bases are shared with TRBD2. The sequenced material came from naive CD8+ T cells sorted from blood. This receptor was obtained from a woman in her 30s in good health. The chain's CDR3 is CASSLDIAGGGSYEQYF. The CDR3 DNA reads TGCGCCAGCAGCTTGGATATAGCGGGAGGAGGCTCCTACGAGCAGTACTTC.